This T cell receptor beta chain was identified in a study of T cells in Graves' hyperthyroidism and ophthalmopathy. The study's findings and limits: Ophthalmopathy was separated from stable hyperthyroidism by a 13 V-J model.

The source material, RNA transcripts, was used to amplify TCR beta CDR3 regions. First-round RT-PCR of the TCR CDR3 relied on the HTBI primer set. TCRdb re-derived calls from the multiplex PCR reads in MiXCR, one entry per CDR3 protein. Among about 760,000 distinct CDR3 sequences listed, 30% to 40% were seen once. This clonotype showed up many times. Its antigen remains unknown. Each 10 ml fresh peripheral blood draw supplied the PBMCs. The germline V and J ends were trimmed by 2 bases and 1 base, with 11 bases remaining between them. CDR1 is SGHTA and CDR2 is FQGNSA in the germline V gene. CDR3 length: 15 residues.

This chain links TRBV7-2 with TRBJ2-5, with D unresolved. The receptor was isolated from a woman aged 40 to 50 with Graves' hyperthyroidism. Sequenced material: blood. CDR3 loop: CASSLQQTLQETQYF. CDR3 bases: TGTGCCAGCAGCTTACAACAGACCCTCCAAGAGACCCAGTACTTC.